Sequencing of this TCR beta chain was carried out in a study of cytomegalovirus exposure and HLA in healthy donors. At collection, donors were nominally healthy, but unrecorded immune exposures were probable. Broader study findings: Earlier analysis yielded a pattern in which most TCR beta V segments were productive about 87% or about 30% of the time. Later analysis placed DRB1 highest and HLA-C lowest in TCR association rates, which differed by HLA locus. Within a later analysis, the majority of CMV-associated TCR beta chains appeared HLA-restricted.

Primers for the PCR totalled 60 Vbeta and 13 Jbeta. Clones were sequenced by immunoSEQ multiplex PCR, and TCRdb holds only the in-frame ones, with some missing. The data show approximately 160,000 clones, approximately 71% seen once. Notes on this clone: What it recognizes is unknown.

V was clipped by 4 bases and J by 4 bases; unmatched bases: 7. This CDR3 spans 14 amino acids. Germline lookup yields CDR1 SGHRS and CDR2 YFSETQ. The TCR comes from a woman aged 18-29 years in good health and CMV-seropositive. The chain joins TRBV5-1 to TRBJ1-2; 7 positions match TRBD1. Sequenced input: PBMCs. This CDR3 is CASSPGQSPYGYTF. DNA for the CDR3: TGCGCCAGCAGCCCGGGACAGAGCCCCTATGGCTACACCTTC.